This T cell receptor beta chain was identified during a study of T cell responses to AZD1222 COVID-19 vaccine. Study-wide results and caveats: At baseline, just a handful of AZD1222 recipients tested seropositive.

This table comes from immunoSEQ multiplex PCR, and its TCRdb copy is limited to in-frame clones, with some not included. The sample has about 140,000 clones, around 93% seen once. As regards this clone: Its target is unknown.

Germline CDR1 reads MDHEN; CDR2 reads SYDVKM. V lost 5 bases and J 0 bases, leaving 11 bases between the germline ends. The CDR3 has 15 amino acids. The input for sequencing was peripheral blood, taken 28 days after the second AZD1222 dose. V is TRBV28 and J is TRBJ1-3; perhaps TRBD1 as D (5 bases). This receptor was obtained from an adult who received the AZD1222 COVID-19 vaccine. CDR3 sequence: CASSPLTDSGNTIYF. As DNA, the CDR3 is TGTGCCAGCAGTCCCTTGACAGACTCTGGAAACACCATATATTTT.